What follows describes a single T cell receptor beta chain. Deletions cut 4 bases from V and 1 base from J, with 11 bases between. Germline loops: CDR1 MNHEY, CDR2 SMNVEV (reference sequence). The CDR3 is 15 residues long. This record belongs to a study of blood T cell repertoires in COVID-19. Study-wide background: Nucleic acid was either cDNA or gDNA, and it came from T cells, B-cell-depleted T cells, or PBMCs.

Sequencing used immunoSEQ multiplex PCR; TCRdb keeps in-frame clones, though not all of them. The table has over 60,000 clones, about nine tenths seen once. J is TRBJ1-5 and V is TRBV27; a weak D match, TRBD1 (5 bases). The sequenced sample was peripheral blood. This TCR was sampled from a woman of 80 years or more with active COVID-19. In nucleotides, the CDR3 is TGTGCCAGCAGTTCTGCAGGGATGAGCAATCAGCCCCAGCATTTT. Protein sequence: CASSSAGMSNQPQHF.